This TCR beta chain was sequenced in a study of beta chain features in type 1 diabetes. The entirety of the isolated RNA underwent reverse transcription, so expressed TCRB transcripts were sequenced. A few million reads were obtained on average from naive, central memory and regulatory T cell samples. Using immunoSEQ multiplex PCR, the repertoire was profiled, and TCRdb retains in-frame clones only, with some absent. This table holds hundreds of thousands of clones, under 13% found once. The V end was cut by 0 bases, the J end by 4 bases, with 6 bases between. This CDR3 contains 13 residues. Germline CDR1 reads MNHNY; CDR2 reads SVGAGI (reference sequence). This clone has more than one count but fewer than ten. Its specificity is not known. Other DNA sequences from this sample encode an identical CDR3 as well. General study points: In all four CD4+ subsets, TCRB CDR3 length was significantly, moderately reduced in type 1 diabetes. Possibly, sequencing cDNA over-represented cells that had high TCR expression levels.

The rearrangement joins TRBV6-6 to TRBJ1-2; D remains unclear. The TCR originated in a man younger than 40 with type 1 diabetes. Sequenced input: naive CD4+ T cells from blood. CDR3 bases: TGTGCCAGCAGTTACTCACGCGCCTATGGCTACACCTTC. Its protein is CASSYSRAYGYTF.